The source of this T cell receptor (beta chain) is a study of metastatic and nonmetastatic thyroid tumors. Study in general: For malignant and benign thyroid patients, tumor or nodule tissue and blood were the sources whose repertoires were compared.

Every patient was untreated before thyroid surgery. TCRdb reprocessed the PCR reads via MiXCR. This sample has approximately 22,000 clones, with around 29% found just once. This CDR3 contains 13 residues. Trimming removed 7 bases from V and 3 bases from J, with 12 bases in between. Germline values: CDR1 MNHNS, CDR2 SASEGT. This rearrangement joins TRBV6-1 to TRBJ1-2; no clear D gene. The clonotype was recovered from a female donor with papillary thyroid cancer or a benign thyroid nodule (not recorded which). Some clones in this sample may be carry-over from other donors' samples. The specimen was blood. CDR3 nucleotide sequence: TGTGCCAGCAACGAGGAACGCCACTATGGCTACACCTTC. This translates into CASNEERHYGYTF.